Listed below are T cell receptor beta chains from one sample, sequenced in a study of T cells in localized non-small cell lung cancer. Assay used: immunoSEQ multiplex PCR; TCRdb lists only in-frame clones, some missing. The profile shows 25,000 to 30,000 clones, about 80% of them singletons. The sequences come from peripheral blood mononuclear cells, collected before any cancer treatment. Source of these receptors: a man aged 40 to 69 with stage III lung adenocarcinoma. Each CDR3 is given with its conserved first and last residue.

V gene,J gene,CDR3 protein
TRBV2,TRBJ2-1,CASLLDSYNEQFF
TRBV28,TRBJ2-2,CASEEGGGGAGELFF
TRBV10-1,TRBJ2-1,CASSEAGGNYNEQFF
TRBV15,TRBJ1-5,CATSRDRPGTQPQHF
TRBV5-5,TRBJ2-5,CASSLGARETQYF
TRBV7-2,TRBJ2-2,CASSSAGGAGELFF
TRBV5-1,TRBJ2-1,CASSLDPAGNEQFF
TRBV11-2,TRBJ1-5,CASSLASGLKQPQHF
TRBV7-2,TRBJ2-1,CASSFLWTGQMRVEQFF
TRBV7-9,TRBJ2-2,CASSSLGTGELFF
TRBV27,TRBJ1-1,CASSLSRGNTEAFF
TRBV28,TRBJ2-5,CASSFLSGTQETQYF
TRBV7-9,TRBJ2-3,CASSLADRIGATQYF
TRBV5-1,TRBJ2-6,CASSDLSGANVLTF
TRBV18,TRBJ2-5,CASSPKVPRQETQYF
TRBV18,TRBJ1-5,CASSPMGQGDQPQHF
TRBV28,TRBJ2-5,CASSLLGGETQYF
TRBV7-8,TRBJ2-2,CASSLRQGATGELFF
TRBV6-1,TRBJ1-1,CASSETGYRTEAFF
TRBV6-1,TRBJ1-2,CASSAGQTYGYTF
TRBV19,TRBJ2-3,CASSSSGTGHDTQYF
TRBV18,TRBJ1-1,CASSPPVRGEGTEAFF
TRBV6-5,TRBJ2-5,CASSNYQETQYF
TRBV5-1,TRBJ2-2,CASRRDMANTGELFF